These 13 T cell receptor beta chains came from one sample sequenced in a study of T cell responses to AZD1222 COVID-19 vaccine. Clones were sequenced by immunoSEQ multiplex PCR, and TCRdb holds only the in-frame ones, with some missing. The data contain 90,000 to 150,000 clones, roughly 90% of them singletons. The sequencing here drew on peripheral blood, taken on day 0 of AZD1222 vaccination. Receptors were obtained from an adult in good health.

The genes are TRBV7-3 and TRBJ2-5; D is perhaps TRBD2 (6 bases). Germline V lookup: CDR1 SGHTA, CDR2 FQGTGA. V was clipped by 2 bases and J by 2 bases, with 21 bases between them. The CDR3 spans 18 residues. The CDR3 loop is CASSLLGGRVGRQETQYF. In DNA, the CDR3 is TGTGCCAGCAGCTTATTGGGGGGTAGGGTTGGACGTCAAGAGACCCAGTACTTC.

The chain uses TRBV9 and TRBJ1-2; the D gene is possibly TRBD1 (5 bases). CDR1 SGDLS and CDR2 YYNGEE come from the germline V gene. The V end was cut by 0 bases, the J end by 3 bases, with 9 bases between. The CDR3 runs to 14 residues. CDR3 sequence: CASSVAQGDYGYTF. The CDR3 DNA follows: TGTGCCAGCAGCGTAGCACAAGGGGACTATGGCTACACCTTC. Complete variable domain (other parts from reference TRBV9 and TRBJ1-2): DSGVTQTPKHLITATGQRVTLRCSPRSGDLSVYWYQQSLDQGLQFLIQYYNGEERAKGNILERFSAQQFPDLHSELNLSSLELGDSALYFCASSVAQGDYGYTFGSGTRLTVV.

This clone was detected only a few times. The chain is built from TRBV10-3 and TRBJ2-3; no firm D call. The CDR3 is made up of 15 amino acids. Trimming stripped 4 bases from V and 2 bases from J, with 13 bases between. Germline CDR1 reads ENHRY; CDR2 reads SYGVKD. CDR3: CAISGVGQTTDTQYF. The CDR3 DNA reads TGTGCCATCAGTGGGGTCGGGCAAACCACAGATACGCAGTATTTT.

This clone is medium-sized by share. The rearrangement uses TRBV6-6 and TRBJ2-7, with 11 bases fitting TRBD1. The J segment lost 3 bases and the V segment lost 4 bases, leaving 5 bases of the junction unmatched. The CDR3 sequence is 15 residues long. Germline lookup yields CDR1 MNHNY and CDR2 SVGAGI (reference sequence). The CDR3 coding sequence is TGTGCCAGCAGTTTCCCCGGGACAGGGGGCTACGAGCAGTACTTC. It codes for CASSFPGTGGYEQYF.

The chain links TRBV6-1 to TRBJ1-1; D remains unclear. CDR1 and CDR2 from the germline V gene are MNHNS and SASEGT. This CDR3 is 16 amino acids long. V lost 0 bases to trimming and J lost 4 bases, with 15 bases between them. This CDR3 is CASSEAFTALGTEAFF. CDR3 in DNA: TGTGCCAGCAGTGAAGCGTTCACCGCCCTTGGCACTGAAGCTTTCTTT.

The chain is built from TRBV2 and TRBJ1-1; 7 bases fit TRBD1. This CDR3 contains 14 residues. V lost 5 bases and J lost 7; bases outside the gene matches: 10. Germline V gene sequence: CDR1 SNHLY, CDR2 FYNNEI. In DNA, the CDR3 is TGTGCCAGCAGTTTACTAAAACAGGGGAGTGAAGCTTTCTTT. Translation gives CASSLLKQGSEAFF.

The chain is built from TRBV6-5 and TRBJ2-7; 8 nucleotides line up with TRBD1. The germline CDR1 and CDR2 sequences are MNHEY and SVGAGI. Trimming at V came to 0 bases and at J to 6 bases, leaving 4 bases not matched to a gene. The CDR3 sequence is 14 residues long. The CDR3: CASSYSRGQSEQYF. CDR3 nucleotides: TGTGCCAGCAGTTACTCCAGGGGGCAGAGCGAGCAGTACTTC.

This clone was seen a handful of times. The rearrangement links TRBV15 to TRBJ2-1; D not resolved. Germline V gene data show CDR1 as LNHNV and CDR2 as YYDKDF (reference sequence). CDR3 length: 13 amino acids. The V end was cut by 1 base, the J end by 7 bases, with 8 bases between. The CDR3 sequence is CATSRGERNEQFF. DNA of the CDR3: TGTGCCACCAGCAGAGGCGAGAGGAATGAGCAGTTCTTC.

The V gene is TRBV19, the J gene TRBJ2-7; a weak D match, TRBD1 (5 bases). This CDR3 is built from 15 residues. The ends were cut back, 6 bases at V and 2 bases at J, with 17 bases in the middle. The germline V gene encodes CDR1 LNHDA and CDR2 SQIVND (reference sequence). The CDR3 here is CASSPLLGDTYEQYF. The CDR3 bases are TGTGCCAGTAGCCCCCTCCTAGGGGATACCTACGAGCAGTACTTC. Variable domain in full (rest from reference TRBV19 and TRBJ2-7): DGGITQSPKYLFRKEGQNVTLSCEQNLNHDAMYWYRQDPGQGLRLIYYSQIVNDFQKGDIAEGYSVSREKKESFPLTVTSAQKNPTAFYLCASSPLLGDTYEQYFGPGTRLTVT.

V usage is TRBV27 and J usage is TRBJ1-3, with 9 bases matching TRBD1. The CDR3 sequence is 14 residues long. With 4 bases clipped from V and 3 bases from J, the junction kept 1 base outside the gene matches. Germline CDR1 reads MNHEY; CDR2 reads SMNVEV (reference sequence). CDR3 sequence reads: CASSSTGGGNTIYF. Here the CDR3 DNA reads TGTGCCAGCAGTTCGACAGGGGGTGGAAACACCATATATTTT.

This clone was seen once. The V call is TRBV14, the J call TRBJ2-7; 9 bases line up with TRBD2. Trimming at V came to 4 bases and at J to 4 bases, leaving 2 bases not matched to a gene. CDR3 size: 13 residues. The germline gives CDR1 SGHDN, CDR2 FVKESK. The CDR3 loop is CASSRAGGYEQYF. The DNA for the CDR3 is TGTGCCAGCAGCCGCGCGGGGGGGTACGAGCAGTACTTC.

The CDR3, as DNA: TGTGCCAGCAGCTTAACGAGGTGGGACGGCTACACCTTC. It encodes CASSLTRWDGYTF. V usage is TRBV5-8 and J usage is TRBJ1-2; tentatively, D is TRBD1 (5 bases). The germline V and J ends were trimmed by 2 bases and 8 bases, with 13 bases remaining between them. The CDR3 has 13 amino acids. The germline V gene encodes CDR1 SGHTS and CDR2 YDEGEE.

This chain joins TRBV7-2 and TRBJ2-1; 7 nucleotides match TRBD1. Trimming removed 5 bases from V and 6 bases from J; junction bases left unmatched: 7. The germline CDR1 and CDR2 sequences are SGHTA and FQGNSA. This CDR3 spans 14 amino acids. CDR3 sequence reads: CASSIRPGGNEQFF. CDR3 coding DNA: TGTGCCAGCAGCATAAGACCAGGGGGCAATGAGCAGTTCTTC. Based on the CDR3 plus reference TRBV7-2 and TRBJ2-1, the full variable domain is GAGVSQSPSNKVTEKGKDVELRCDPISGHTALYWYRQSLGQGLEFLIYFQGNSAPDKSGLPSDRFSAERTGGSVSTLTIQRTQQEDSAVYLCASSIRPGGNEQFFGPGTRLTVL.